The 8 T cell receptor beta chains given below trace back to one sample, sequenced in a study of lymphopenia after photon versus proton radiotherapy. TCRdb keeps only in-frame clones here, not all; method: immunoSEQ multiplex PCR. The table has some 20,000 clones, over 80% seen once. Sequenced here: peripheral blood, sampled from a patient treated with photon-based radiotherapy. These receptors were obtained from a man in his 60s with pancreatic cancer.

This clone was observed once. The CDR3 loop is CASSLDGEKLFF. In nucleotides, the CDR3 is TGTGCCAGCAGCTTAGACGGTGAAAAACTGTTTTTT. The V and J genes are TRBV7-9 and TRBJ1-4; no clear D gene. Trimming pared 1 base from V and 7 bases from J, leaving 4 bases between. Germline V gene data show CDR1 as SEHNR and CDR2 as FQNEAQ (reference sequence). This CDR3 is 12 amino acids long.

The sample holds one count of this clone. The V and J genes are TRBV2 and TRBJ2-6; D call uncertain. The CDR3 runs 11 residues. Trimming pared 7 bases from V and 12 bases from J, leaving 10 bases between. Germline lookup yields CDR1 SNHLY and CDR2 FYNNEI. The CDR3 here is CASTRQSVLTF. Here the CDR3 DNA reads TGTGCCAGCACCAGGCAAAGCGTCCTGACTTTC. The full variable domain, rest sourced from reference TRBV2 and TRBJ2-6, is EPEVTQTPSHQVTQMGQEVILRCVPISNHLYFYWYRQILGQKVEFLVSFYNNEISEKSEIFDDQFSVERPDGSNFTLKIRSTKLEDSAMYFCASTRQSVLTFGAGSRLTVL.

This clone was detected only once. The chain couples TRBV5-1 to TRBJ2-3; D is possibly TRBD1 (5 bases). This CDR3 has 14 amino acids. The germline V gene has CDR1 SGHRS and CDR2 YFSETQ. V was trimmed by 4 bases and J by 2 bases, leaving 11 bases between them. Written as DNA, the CDR3 is TGCGCCAGCAGCACACAGGATCCCACAGATACGCAGTATTTT. Translated, it gives CASSTQDPTDTQYF.

The V and J genes are TRBV5-1 and TRBJ2-1; D unresolved. This CDR3 comprises 14 residues. Germline loops: CDR1 SGHRS, CDR2 YFSETQ. Trimming took 5 bases from V and 5 from J, leaving 14 bases between them. The CDR3 loop reads CASRFLGSDNEQFF. The CDR3 DNA reads TGCGCCAGCAGGTTTCTGGGTTCCGACAATGAGCAGTTCTTC.

The CDR3 here is CASSLEGTQETQYF. Written as DNA, the CDR3 is TGCGCCAGCAGCTTGGAAGGGACACAAGAGACCCAGTACTTC. The J gene is TRBJ2-5, the V gene TRBV5-1; tentatively, D is TRBD1 (6 bases). The CDR3 length is 14 residues. V lost 0 bases to trimming and J lost 2 bases, with 8 bases between them. CDR1 is SGHRS and CDR2 is YFSETQ in the germline V gene.

The rearrangement uses TRBV6-5 and TRBJ2-5, with D perhaps TRBD1 (6 bases). Trimming took 5 bases from V and 1 from J, leaving 8 bases between them. The CDR3 runs to 13 residues. Germline V CDR1 and CDR2: MNHEY, SVGAGI. The CDR3 DNA follows: TGTGCCAGCAGTCGGGACATCCAAGAGACCCAGTACTTC. Translated, it gives CASSRDIQETQYF.

The chain joins TRBV9 to TRBJ2-3; 7 nucleotides align to TRBD1. Germline V CDR1 and CDR2: SGDLS, YYNGEE. The J segment lost 1 base and the V segment lost 3 bases, leaving 5 bases of the junction unmatched. The CDR3 spans 15 residues. The CDR3 loop is CASSGYRGRTDTQYF. DNA of the CDR3: TGTGCCAGCAGCGGCTACAGGGGTCGCACAGATACGCAGTATTTT.

The V and J genes are TRBV19 and TRBJ2-1; tentatively, D is TRBD1 or TRBD2 (5 bases each). The ends were cut back, 7 bases at V and 0 bases at J, with 13 bases in the middle. CDR3 length equals 15 residues. The germline V gene has CDR1 LNHDA and CDR2 SQIVND (reference sequence). CDR3: CASKIGDGSYNEQFF. For the CDR3, the DNA is TGTGCCAGTAAAATCGGGGACGGCTCCTACAATGAGCAGTTCTTC.